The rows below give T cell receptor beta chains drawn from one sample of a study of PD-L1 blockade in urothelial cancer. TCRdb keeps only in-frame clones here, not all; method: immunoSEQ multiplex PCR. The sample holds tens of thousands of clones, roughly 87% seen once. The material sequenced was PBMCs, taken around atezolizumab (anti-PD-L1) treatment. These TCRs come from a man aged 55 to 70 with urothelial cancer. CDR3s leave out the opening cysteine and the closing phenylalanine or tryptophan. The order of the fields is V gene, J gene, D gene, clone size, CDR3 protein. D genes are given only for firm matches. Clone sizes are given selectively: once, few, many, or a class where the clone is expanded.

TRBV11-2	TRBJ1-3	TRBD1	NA	ASSPDRVAGNTIY
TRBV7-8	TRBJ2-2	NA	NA	ASTLLGANTGELF
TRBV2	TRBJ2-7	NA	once	ASSEGVWGRASYEQY
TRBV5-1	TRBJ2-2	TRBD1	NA	ASLGQGASGELF
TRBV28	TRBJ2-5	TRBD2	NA	ASSVPGGGQETQY
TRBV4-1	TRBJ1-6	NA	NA	ASSQGQALNSPLH
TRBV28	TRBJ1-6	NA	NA	ASSQDRLDNSPLH
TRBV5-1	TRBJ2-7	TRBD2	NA	ASSLGAGGEQY
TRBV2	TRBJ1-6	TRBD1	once	ASTLRTGNNSPLH
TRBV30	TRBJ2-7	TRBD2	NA	AWSVLGLAGVT
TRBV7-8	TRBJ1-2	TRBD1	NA	ASSFGTEYGYT
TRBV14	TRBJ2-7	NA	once	ASPRGLYIYEQY
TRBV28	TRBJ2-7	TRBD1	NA	ASSPGQDRPEQY
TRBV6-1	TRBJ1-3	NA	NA	ASLPVLSGNTIY
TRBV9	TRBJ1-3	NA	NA	ASSVGQDGRNTIY
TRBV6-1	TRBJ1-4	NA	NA	ASSVESNEKLF
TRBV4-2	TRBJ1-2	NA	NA	ASGFGASNYGYT
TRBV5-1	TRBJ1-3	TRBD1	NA	ASSSGTGAGNTIY
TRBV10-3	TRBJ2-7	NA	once	AIRDINYEQY
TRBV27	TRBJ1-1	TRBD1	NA	ASRDRRGTEAF
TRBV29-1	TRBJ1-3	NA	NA	SGQTGLTGNTIY
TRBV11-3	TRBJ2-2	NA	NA	ASSIGVTVGPQTGELF
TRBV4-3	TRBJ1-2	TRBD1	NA	ASSQVNRGSHGYT
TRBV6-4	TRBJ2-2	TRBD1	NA	ASSGQGAGELF
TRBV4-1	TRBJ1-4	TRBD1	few	ASSKIDSGTVNEKLF
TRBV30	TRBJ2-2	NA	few	AWRSGPRTNTGELF
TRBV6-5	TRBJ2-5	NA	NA	ASRSGTQETQY
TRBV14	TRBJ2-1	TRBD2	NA	ASSPGLAGKLTEQF
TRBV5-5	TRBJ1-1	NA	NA	ASSLALRENTEAF
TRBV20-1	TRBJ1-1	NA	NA	SALNTEAF
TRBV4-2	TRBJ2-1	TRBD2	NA	ASSQDFSGGALDEQF
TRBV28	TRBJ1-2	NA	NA	ASSPQLIGYT
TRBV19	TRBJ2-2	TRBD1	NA	ASIRTGVNTGELF
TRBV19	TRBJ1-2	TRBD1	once	ASSPGQLAYNYGYT
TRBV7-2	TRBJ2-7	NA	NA	ASSLSGYEQY
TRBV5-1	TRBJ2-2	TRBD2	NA	ASSLPGLAKSTGELF
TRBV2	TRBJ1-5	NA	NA	ASSAPLDTHNQPQH
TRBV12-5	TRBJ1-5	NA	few	ASGLVLETEGNQPQH
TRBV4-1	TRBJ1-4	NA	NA	ASSQERRGTNEKLF
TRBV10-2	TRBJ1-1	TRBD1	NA	ASRGTGVSEAF
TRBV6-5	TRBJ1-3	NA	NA	ASSYRGSGAGNTIY
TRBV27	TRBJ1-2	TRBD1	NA	ASSLVQGYGYT
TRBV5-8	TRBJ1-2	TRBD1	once	ASGDRENYGYT
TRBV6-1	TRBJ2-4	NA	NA	ASSEFGQRTKNIQY
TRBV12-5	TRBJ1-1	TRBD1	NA	ASGTTGRSTEAF
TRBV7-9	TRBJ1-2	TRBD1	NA	ASSERQGIYGYT
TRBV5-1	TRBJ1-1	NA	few	ASSLEEGLAEAF
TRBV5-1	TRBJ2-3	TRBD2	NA	ASSLGTSGGLITDTQY
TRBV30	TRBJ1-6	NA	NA	AWKQGGYNSPLH